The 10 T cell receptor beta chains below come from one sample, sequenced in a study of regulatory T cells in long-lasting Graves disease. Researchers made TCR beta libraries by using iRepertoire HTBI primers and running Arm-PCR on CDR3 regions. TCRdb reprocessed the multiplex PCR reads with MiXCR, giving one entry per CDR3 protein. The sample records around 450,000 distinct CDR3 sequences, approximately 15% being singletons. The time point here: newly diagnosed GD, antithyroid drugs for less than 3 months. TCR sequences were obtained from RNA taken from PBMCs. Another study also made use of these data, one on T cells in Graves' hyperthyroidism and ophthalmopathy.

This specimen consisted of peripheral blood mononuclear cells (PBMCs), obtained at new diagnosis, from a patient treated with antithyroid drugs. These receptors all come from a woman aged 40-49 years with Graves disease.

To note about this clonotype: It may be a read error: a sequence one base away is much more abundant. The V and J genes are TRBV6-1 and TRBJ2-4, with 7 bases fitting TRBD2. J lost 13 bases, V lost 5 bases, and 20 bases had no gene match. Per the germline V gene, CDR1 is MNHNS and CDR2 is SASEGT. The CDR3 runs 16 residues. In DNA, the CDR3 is TGTGCCAGCAGTCCTAGAGCGGGAAGTTCCTACAATGAGCAGTACTTC. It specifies CASSPRAGSSYNEQYF.

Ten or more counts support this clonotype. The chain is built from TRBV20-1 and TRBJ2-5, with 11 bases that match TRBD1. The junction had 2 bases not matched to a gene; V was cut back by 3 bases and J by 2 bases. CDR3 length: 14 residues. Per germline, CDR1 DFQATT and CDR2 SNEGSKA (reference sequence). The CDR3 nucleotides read TGCAGTGCTAGGGGGACAGGGGGGCAAGAGACCCAGTACTTC. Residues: CSARGTGGQETQYF.

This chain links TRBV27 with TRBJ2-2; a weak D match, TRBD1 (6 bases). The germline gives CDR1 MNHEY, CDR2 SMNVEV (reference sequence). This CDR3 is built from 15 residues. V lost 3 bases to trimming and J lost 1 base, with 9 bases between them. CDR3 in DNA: TGTGCCAGCAGTTTTCAGACAGGGAACACCGGGGAGCTGTTTTTT. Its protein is CASSFQTGNTGELFF.

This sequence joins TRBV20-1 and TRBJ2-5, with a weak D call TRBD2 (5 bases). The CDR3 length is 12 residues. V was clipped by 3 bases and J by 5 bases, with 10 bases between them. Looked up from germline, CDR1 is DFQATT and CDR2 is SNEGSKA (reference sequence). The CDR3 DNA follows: TGCAGTGCTAGCATCGGGGTTGAGACCCAGTACTTC. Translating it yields CSASIGVETQYF.

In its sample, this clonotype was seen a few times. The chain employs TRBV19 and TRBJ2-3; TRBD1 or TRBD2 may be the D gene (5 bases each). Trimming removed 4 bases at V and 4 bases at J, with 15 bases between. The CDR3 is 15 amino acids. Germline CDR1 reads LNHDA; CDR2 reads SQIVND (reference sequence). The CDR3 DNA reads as TGTGCCAGTAGTAAGGGGCCAGGCGGGTCAGATACGCAGTATTTT. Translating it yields CASSKGPGGSDTQYF. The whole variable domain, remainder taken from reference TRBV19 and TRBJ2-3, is DGGITQSPKYLFRKEGQNVTLSCEQNLNHDAMYWYRQDPGQGLRLIYYSQIVNDFQKGDIAEGYSVSREKKESFPLTVTSAQKNPTAFYLCASSKGPGGSDTQYFGPGTRLTVL.

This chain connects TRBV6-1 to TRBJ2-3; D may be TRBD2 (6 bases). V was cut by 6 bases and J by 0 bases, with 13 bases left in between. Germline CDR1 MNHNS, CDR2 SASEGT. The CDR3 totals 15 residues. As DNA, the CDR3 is TGTGCCAGCAGGGGAGGACGAACTAGCACAGATACGCAGTATTTT. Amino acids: CASRGGRTSTDTQYF.

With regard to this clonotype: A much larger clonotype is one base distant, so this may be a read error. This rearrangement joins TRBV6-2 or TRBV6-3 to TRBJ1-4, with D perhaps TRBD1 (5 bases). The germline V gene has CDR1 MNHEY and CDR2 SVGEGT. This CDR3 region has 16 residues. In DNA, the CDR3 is TGTGCCCGCAGTGGGACGGAGGTCGTAACTAATGAAAAACTGTTTTTT. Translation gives CARSGTEVVTNEKLFF.

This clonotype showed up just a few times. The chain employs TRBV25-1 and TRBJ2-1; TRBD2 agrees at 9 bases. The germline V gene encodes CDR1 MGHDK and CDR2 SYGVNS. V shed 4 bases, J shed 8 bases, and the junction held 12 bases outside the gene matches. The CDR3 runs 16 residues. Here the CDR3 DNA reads TGTGCCAGCAGTGGAAGGAGGGGACTAGCTTTCGATGAGCAGTTCTTC. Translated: CASSGRRGLAFDEQFF.

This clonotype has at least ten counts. CDR3 sequence reads: CASSLRLAGGATSYNEQFF. The DNA for the CDR3 is TGTGCCAGCAGCTTGCGACTAGCAGGAGGGGCTACCTCCTACAATGAGCAGTTCTTC. This chain joins TRBV11-3 and TRBJ2-1; 7 nucleotides match TRBD2. Germline assignment: CDR1 SGHNT and CDR2 YENEEA. The length of the CDR3 is 19 residues. Trimming cost V 3 bases and J 0 bases; bases outside gene matches: 14.

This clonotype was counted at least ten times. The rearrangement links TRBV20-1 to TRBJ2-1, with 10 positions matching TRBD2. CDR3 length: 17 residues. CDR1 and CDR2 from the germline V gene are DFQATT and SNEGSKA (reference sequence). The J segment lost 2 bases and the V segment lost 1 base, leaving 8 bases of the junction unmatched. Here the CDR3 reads CSARVPASGSTYNEQFF. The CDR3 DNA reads TGCAGTGCTAGAGTTCCTGCTAGCGGGAGCACCTACAATGAGCAGTTCTTC.